What follows are 10 T cell receptor beta chains derived from one specimen sequenced in a study of radiation and T cells in renal cell carcinoma. The time point denotes: baseline pretreatment blood. Treatment in this sample: 15 Gy SBRT to primary tumor, nephrectomy 4 weeks later. Produced via immunoSEQ multiplex PCR; TCRdb's table is partial and in-frame only. In the table there are approximately 150,000 clones, 75% to 90% of which are singletons. The input for sequencing was blood, taken from a patient whose treatment included radiotherapy and nephrectomy. All receptors derive from a woman aged 50 to 60 with renal cell carcinoma.

This chain joins TRBV2 and TRBJ2-7, with D tentatively TRBD1 (5 bases). CDR3 length: 12 residues. Germline V gene lookup returns CDR1 SNHLY and CDR2 FYNNEI. V lost 6 bases and J 0 bases, leaving 6 bases between the germline ends. This CDR3 is CASRGLSYEQYF. The CDR3 region has the DNA TGTGCCAGCAGGGGGCTCTCCTACGAGCAGTACTTC.

The chain uses TRBV2 and TRBJ2-7, with 7 bases aligning to TRBD1. Per the germline V gene, CDR1 is SNHLY and CDR2 is FYNNEI. There are 12 residues in the CDR3. After removal of 7 bases from V and 5 bases from J, the junction contained 5 bases not matched to a gene. The CDR3 sequence: CASKGARDEQYF. As DNA, the CDR3 is TGTGCCAGCAAGGGGGCGCGCGACGAGCAGTACTTC.

In its sample, this clone was seen once. The chain employs TRBV5-4 and TRBJ1-1; D unclear. Trimming took 1 base from V and 0 from J, leaving 10 bases between them. This CDR3 is 15 amino acids long. Germline V gene data show CDR1 as SGHNT and CDR2 as YYREEE (reference sequence). CDR3 bases: TGTGCCAGCAGCTTGAGAGACCACATGAACACTGAAGCTTTCTTT. Translation gives CASSLRDHMNTEAFF.

The V and J genes are TRBV7-2 and TRBJ2-7; 14 positions agree with TRBD2. V lost 1 base to trimming and J lost 5 bases; unmatched junction nucleotides: 7. CDR3 length: 17 amino acids. CDR1 SGHTA and CDR2 FQGNSA come from the germline V gene. The CDR3 loop is CASSLGGTSGSVNEQYF. The CDR3 DNA follows: TGTGCCAGCAGCTTAGGCGGGACTAGCGGGAGTGTCAACGAGCAGTACTTC.

The chain joins TRBV9 to TRBJ2-6; no clear D gene. Trimming took 4 bases from V and 2 from J, leaving 22 bases between them. The germline gives CDR1 SGDLS, CDR2 YYNGEE. The CDR3 runs to 19 residues. CDR3 loop: CASSPTTSRAETGANVLTF. Here the CDR3 DNA reads TGTGCCAGCAGCCCCACGACATCCCGGGCTGAGACTGGGGCCAACGTCCTGACTTTC.

The rearrangement uses TRBV2 and TRBJ1-1; 7 nucleotides align to TRBD1. CDR3 length: 13 amino acids. CDR1 is SNHLY and CDR2 is FYNNEI in the germline V gene. V shed 6 bases and J 4 bases; nucleotides not matched to a gene: 5. The CDR3 nucleotides read TGTGCCAGCAGGGACAGACAGGGCACTGAAGCTTTCTTT. Translation: CASRDRQGTEAFF.

The rearrangement joins TRBV15 to TRBJ1-5, with D unresolved. CDR1 LNHNV and CDR2 YYDKDF come from the germline V gene (reference sequence). The CDR3 covers 16 residues. Trimming pared 4 bases from V and 5 bases from J, leaving 18 bases between. The CDR3 DNA sequence: TGTGCCACCAGCAAAGGGTATGGGTTTCGGCATCAGCCCCAGCATTTT. Amino acid sequence: CATSKGYGFRHQPQHF. Full variable domain (remainder filled in from reference TRBV15 and TRBJ1-5): DAMVIQNPRYQVTQFGKPVTLSCSQTLNHNVMYWYQQKSSQAPKLLFHYYDKDFNNEADTPDNFQSRRPNTSFCFLDIRSPGLGDTAMYLCATSKGYGFRHQPQHFGDGTRLSIL.

The chain joins TRBV4-2 to TRBJ2-7; tentatively, D is TRBD2 (6 bases). Trimming pared 0 bases from V and 4 bases from J, leaving 13 bases between. Germline values: CDR1 LGHNA, CDR2 YNFKEQ. The CDR3 is made up of 15 amino acids. The CDR3 is CASSQDRASAYEQYF. For the CDR3, the DNA is TGTGCCAGCAGCCAAGACCGGGCTAGCGCTTACGAGCAGTACTTC.

The genes are TRBV6-1 and TRBJ2-7; D is possibly TRBD1 (7 bases). Germline CDR1 MNHNS, CDR2 SASEGT. Trimming took off 6 bases at V and 6 bases at J, with 21 bases between the two ends. The CDR3 has 15 residues. CDR3 residues: CASRGWGQTRSEQYF. The CDR3 nucleotides read TGTGCCAGCAGAGGCTGGGGACAGACTAGGTCCGAGCAGTACTTC.

The genes are TRBV5-4 and TRBJ2-1, with a possible D match to TRBD2 (6 bases). The CDR3 spans 16 residues. Germline assignment: CDR1 SGHNT and CDR2 YYREEE (reference sequence). Trimming removed 4 bases at V and 0 bases at J, with 14 bases between. The DNA for the CDR3 is TGTGCCAGCAGCCCACAGCTAGCGAGCTCCTACAATGAGCAGTTCTTC. This sequence encodes CASSPQLASSYNEQFF.